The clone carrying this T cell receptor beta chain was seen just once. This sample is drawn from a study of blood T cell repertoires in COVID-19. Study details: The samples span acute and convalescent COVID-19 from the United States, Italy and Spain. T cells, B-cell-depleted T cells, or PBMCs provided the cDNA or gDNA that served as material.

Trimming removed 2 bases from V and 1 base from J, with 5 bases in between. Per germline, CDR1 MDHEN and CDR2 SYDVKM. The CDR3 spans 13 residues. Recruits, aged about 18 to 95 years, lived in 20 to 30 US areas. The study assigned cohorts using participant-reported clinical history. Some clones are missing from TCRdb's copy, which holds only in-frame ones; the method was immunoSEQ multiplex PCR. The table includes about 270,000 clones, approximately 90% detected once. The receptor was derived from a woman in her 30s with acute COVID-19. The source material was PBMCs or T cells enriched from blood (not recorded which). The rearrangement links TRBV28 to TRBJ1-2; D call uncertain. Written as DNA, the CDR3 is TGTGCCAGCAGTTTACCCAATAACTATGGCTACACCTTC. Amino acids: CASSLPNNYGYTF.